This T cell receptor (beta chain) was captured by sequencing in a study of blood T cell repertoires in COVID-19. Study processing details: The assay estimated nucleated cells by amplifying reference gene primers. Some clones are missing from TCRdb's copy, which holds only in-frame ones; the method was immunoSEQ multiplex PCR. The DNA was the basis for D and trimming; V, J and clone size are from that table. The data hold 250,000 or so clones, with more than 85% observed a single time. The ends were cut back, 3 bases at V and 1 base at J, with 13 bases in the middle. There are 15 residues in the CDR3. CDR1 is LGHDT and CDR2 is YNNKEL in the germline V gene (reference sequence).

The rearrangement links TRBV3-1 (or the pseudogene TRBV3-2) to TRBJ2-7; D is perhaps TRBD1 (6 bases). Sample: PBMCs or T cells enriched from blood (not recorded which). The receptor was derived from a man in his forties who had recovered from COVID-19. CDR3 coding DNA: TGTGCCAGCAGCCATCAACAGGGTAGGTCCTACGAGCAGTACTTC. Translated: CASSHQQGRSYEQYF.